The rows below give T cell receptor beta chains drawn from one sample of a study of cytotoxic CD8 clonotypes in ibrutinib-treated CLL. Repertoires were generated with immunoSEQ multiplex PCR, while TCRdb's copy carries only in-frame clones and drops some. The profile shows some 150,000 clones, more than 70% of them singletons. The input for sequencing was PBMCs, taken after 36 months of ibrutinib treatment. Source of these receptors: a human donor with chronic lymphocytic leukemia. Both conserved end residues are part of each CDR3. Each record gives: V gene, clone size, D gene, J gene, CDR3 protein, CDR3 DNA. The D gene is left open where the match is weak. The size entry is marked missing in some rows and otherwise reads once, few, many or a size class.

V: TRBV7-9
size: few
D: -
J: TRBJ1-2
CDR3: CASLSSWDYGYTF
DNA: TGTGCCAGCCTTTCATCATGGGACTATGGCTACACCTTC

V: TRBV18
size: -
D: TRBD1
J: TRBJ1-2
CDR3: CASSPTFGQGAGGYTF
DNA: TGTGCCAGCTCACCAACATTCGGACAGGGGGCGGGTGGCTACACCTTC

V: TRBV5-1
size: once
D: TRBD1
J: TRBJ1-2
CDR3: CASSLLQGSGHGYTF
DNA: TGCGCCAGCAGCCTACTACAGGGGTCAGGGCATGGCTACACCTTC

V: TRBV7-3
size: many
D: -
J: TRBJ1-3
CDR3: CASSLRPPPASSGNTIYF
DNA: TGTGCCAGCAGCTTAAGACCCCCACCTGCATCCTCTGGAAACACCATATATTTT

V: TRBV10-3
size: -
D: -
J: TRBJ1-6
CDR3: CAISVGLNSNSPLHF
DNA: TGTGCCATCAGTGTGGGATTGAATTCTAATTCACCCCTCCACTTT

V: TRBV25-1
size: -
D: -
J: TRBJ2-1
CDR3: CASSEWEGFDEQFF
DNA: TGTGCCAGCAGTGAATGGGAAGGGTTTGATGAGCAGTTCTTC

V: TRBV5-5
size: -
D: -
J: TRBJ2-7
CDR3: CASSSTTPLYEQYF
DNA: TGTGCCAGCAGCTCTACGACACCACTCTACGAGCAGTACTTC

V: TRBV11-3
size: few
D: -
J: TRBJ2-2
CDR3: CASSPTANTGELFF
DNA: TGTGCCAGCAGCCCGACCGCGAACACCGGGGAGCTGTTTTTT

V: TRBV10-3
size: once
D: -
J: TRBJ2-2
CDR3: CAISELRAAGELFF
DNA: TGTGCCATCAGTGAACTGAGGGCGGCCGGGGAGCTGTTTTTT

V: TRBV27
size: -
D: -
J: TRBJ2-7
CDR3: CASSPLLGQPNYYEQYF
DNA: TGTGCCAGCAGTCCTCTTCTAGGACAGCCTAACTACTACGAGCAGTACTTC

V: TRBV18
size: few
D: -
J: TRBJ2-7
CDR3: CASSPRHLSYEQYF
DNA: TGTGCCAGCTCACCACGACACCTCTCCTACGAGCAGTACTTC